This T cell receptor (beta chain) was recovered during a study of blood T cell repertoires in COVID-19. Study-level information: Collection of acute and convalescent COVID-19 samples took place in the United States, Italy and Spain.

Authors' data handling: Amplifying reference gene primers gave estimates of nucleated cell counts. TCRdb's copy holds only in-frame clones and misses some; the assay was immunoSEQ multiplex PCR. V and J calls and clone size are as listed in that table; D and trimming were resolved from the DNA. There are about 220,000 clones in the sample; 80% to 85% occur only once, and roughly 2.3% lies in the top ten. Germline V gene lookup returns CDR1 GTSNPN and CDR2 SVGIG (reference sequence). This CDR3 contains 13 residues. Deletions cut 1 base from V and 5 bases from J, with 11 bases between. The sequenced sample consisted of peripheral blood. The V call is TRBV30, the J call TRBJ1-1; D might be TRBD1 (5 bases). The TCR comes from a woman between 55 and 75 years old with acute or convalescent COVID-19. For the CDR3, the DNA is TGTGCCTGGAGTGGCACGGGGGGGACTGAAGCTTTCTTT. Protein sequence: CAWSGTGGTEAFF.